This T cell receptor (beta chain) was sequenced for a study of early T cells in non-severe SARS-CoV-2 infection. V gave up 4 bases and J gave up 4 bases; unmatched junction bases: 12. CDR3 length equals 17 residues. Germline CDR1 and CDR2: SGHRS and YFSETQ. This clonotype appeared many times. TCRdb re-called the 5' RACE reads with MiXCR, one entry per CDR3 protein. The sample contains over 15,000 distinct CDR3 sequences, more than 5% of which appear only once. Sequences were obtained from whole blood. This sequence was found in an adult who was a healthcare worker with PCR-confirmed SARS-CoV-2 infection or an uninfected control (not recorded which). V and J are TRBV5-1 and TRBJ2-7; 12 positions agree with TRBD1. CDR3 DNA: TGCGCCAGCAGCCCGCTTGGGACAGGGGGCGCTTTATACGAGCAGTACTTC. It translates to CASSPLGTGGALYEQYF.